The 8 T cell receptor beta chains listed next were all sequenced from one sample in a study of shared clonotypes between healthy human individuals. Only in-frame clones appear in the TCRdb table, and some are missing; sequencing was by immunoSEQ multiplex PCR. Among nearly 750,000 clones listed, approximately 72% were seen once. Material: memory CD4+ T cells sorted from blood. Regarding subset: CD45RA-negative fraction. These receptors were obtained from a woman aged 25-40 years in good health.

Notes on this clone: Other DNA variants within this sample encode the same CDR3. This chain joins TRBV14 and TRBJ2-3; D might be TRBD1 (6 bases). CDR3 length: 14 residues. Germline V gene data show CDR1 as SGHDN and CDR2 as FVKESK. V shed 0 bases and J shed 6 bases, with 10 bases lying between them. The CDR3, as DNA: TGTGCCAGCAGCCAAGATTTGGGGGCGGATACGCAGTATTTT. It is translated as CASSQDLGADTQYF.

The chain carries TRBV6-5 and TRBJ1-1, with D possibly TRBD1 on 6 matching bases. The CDR3 is 14 residues long. Trimming pared 0 bases from V and 5 bases from J, leaving 10 bases between. The V gene's germline CDR1 is MNHEY and CDR2 SVGAGI. The CDR3 nucleotides read TGTGCCAGCAGTTACTCGAACGACAGGACTGAAGCTTTCTTT. The encoded protein is CASSYSNDRTEAFF.

The V and J genes are TRBV11-2 and TRBJ2-7; D gene uncertain. The V end lost 0 bases, the J end lost 3 bases, and 9 bases lay between the germline ends. Germline CDR1 is SGHAT and CDR2 is FQNNGV. The length of the CDR3 is 14 residues. Here the CDR3 DNA reads TGTGCCAGCAGCTTAGATACCGCCGGCTACGAGCAGTACTTC. It specifies CASSLDTAGYEQYF.

The V and J genes are TRBV5-1 and TRBJ2-7, with no clear D. V lost 4 bases, J lost 0 bases, and 17 bases lay in between. Germline V gene sequence: CDR1 SGHRS, CDR2 YFSETQ. The CDR3 totals 16 residues. CDR3 amino acids: CASSHRSGGYSYEQYF. The CDR3 region has the DNA TGCGCCAGCAGCCACCGCTCGGGCGGCTACTCCTACGAGCAGTACTTC.

Worth noting for this clone: The same CDR3 arises from other DNA sequences in this sample as well. The V gene is TRBV28, the J gene TRBJ1-5; D unresolved. V gave up 3 bases and J gave up 4 bases, with 7 bases separating them. Germline CDR1 MDHEN, CDR2 SYDVKM. This CDR3 has 13 residues. The CDR3 coding sequence is TGTGCCAGCAGTTTTGGAGGGAATCAGCCCCAGCATTTT. Residues: CASSFGGNQPQHF. The variable domain in full, completed from reference TRBV28 and TRBJ1-5, reads DVKVTQSSRYLVKRTGEKVFLECVQDMDHENMFWYRQDPGLGLRLIYFSYDVKMKEKGDIPEGYSVSREKKERFSLILESASTNQTSMYLCASSFGGNQPQHFGDGTRLSIL.

The rearrangement joins TRBV11-2 to TRBJ2-1; possible D gene TRBD1, 5 bases. The CDR3 totals 18 residues. CDR1 and CDR2 from the germline V gene are SGHAT and FQNNGV. V was trimmed by 3 bases and J by 3 bases, leaving 21 bases between them. The CDR3 DNA sequence: TGTGCCAGCAGCTTGGGGCAGGGAACTGGGCAGGACTACAATGAGCAGTTCTTC. Translation: CASSLGQGTGQDYNEQFF.

The V call is TRBV28, the J call TRBJ2-7; D call uncertain. The CDR3 covers 13 residues. The V and J ends lost 5 bases and 0 bases respectively, with 8 bases between them. CDR1 and CDR2 (germline): MDHEN, SYDVKM. The CDR3, as DNA: TGTGCCAGCAGTGACCCAAACTCCTACGAGCAGTACTTC. Translated, it gives CASSDPNSYEQYF.

The gene calls are TRBV5-5 and TRBJ2-1, with 10 bases matching TRBD2. Germline CDR1 is SGHKS and CDR2 is YYEKEE (reference sequence). The trim removed 1 base at V and 5 bases at J, leaving 12 bases unmatched. The CDR3 runs 18 residues. Here the CDR3 DNA reads TGTGCCAGCAGCTTGAGGGAACTGCCTAGCGGGAGACACAATGAGCAGTTCTTC. Its translation is CASSLRELPSGRHNEQFF.